This is a list of T cell receptor beta chains from one sample in a study of blood T cell repertoires in COVID-19. Sequenced by immunoSEQ multiplex PCR; TCRdb stores in-frame clones only, minus some. Of some 290,000 clones listed, roughly 86% were seen once; the top ten hold almost 9.5%. Sequenced: PBMCs or T cells enriched from blood (not recorded which). Receptor source: a woman aged 25-40 years who had recovered from COVID-19. Both conserved end residues are part of each CDR3. Fields, in order: V gene, J gene, clone size, D gene, CDR3 protein, CDR3 DNA. A D gene is named only where the DNA matches it firmly. Size is stated for part of the rows, as once, few or many counts, or as a class when the clone is expanded.

TRBV19,TRBJ2-2,.,TRBD1,CASKDRASTGELFF,TGTGCCAGTAAGGACAGGGCATCCACCGGGGAGCTGTTTTTT
TRBV2,TRBJ1-4,.,.,CASHPGREREKLFF,TGTGCCAGCCATCCGGGACGGGAGAGGGAAAAACTGTTTTTT
TRBV9,TRBJ2-1,.,TRBD2,CASSVTSGSQNEQFF,TGTGCCAGCAGCGTGACTAGCGGGAGTCAGAATGAGCAGTTCTTC
TRBV19,TRBJ2-2,.,TRBD2,CASSLLIGGTGELFF,TGTGCCAGTAGTCTCCTGATCGGGGGGACCGGGGAGCTGTTTTTT
TRBV5-6,TRBJ2-7,.,.,CASSWNPGAYEQYF,TGTGCCAGCAGCTGGAACCCGGGGGCCTACGAGCAGTACTTC
TRBV7-2,TRBJ2-7,.,TRBD1,CASSSGPGQGTHEQYF,TGTGCCAGCAGTTCCGGCCCGGGACAGGGAACCCACGAGCAGTACTTC
TRBV12-3/TRBV12-4,TRBJ1-2,.,.,CASSERLGHGYTF,TGTGCCAGCAGTGAGCGCCTGGGGCATGGCTACACCTTC
TRBV3-1/TRBV3-2,TRBJ2-7,.,.,CASSQSEGYEQYF,TGTGCCAGCAGCCAAAGCGAGGGCTACGAGCAGTACTTC
TRBV7-2,TRBJ2-7,.,TRBD1,CASSPGTGYEQYF,TGTGCCAGCAGCCCTGGGACAGGCTACGAGCAGTACTTC
TRBV5-1,TRBJ2-5,once,.,CASSLPSETQYF,TGCGCCAGCAGCTTGCCTTCGGAGACCCAGTACTTC
TRBV2,TRBJ2-7,.,.,CASTGLRGVRAPEQYF,TGTGCCAGCACCGGACTCAGGGGCGTCAGAGCGCCCGAGCAGTACTTC
TRBV6-2/TRBV6-3,TRBJ2-1,.,TRBD2,CASSSGRGTSGTTPRYNEQFF,TGTGCCAGCAGTTCTGGCCGGGGGACTAGCGGGACGACCCCCCGTTACAATGAGCAGTTCTTC
TRBV27,TRBJ2-1,.,TRBD2,CASSLSIPGLAGADEQFF,TGTGCCAGCAGTTTATCGATCCCGGGACTAGCGGGAGCTGACGAGCAGTTCTTC
TRBV9,TRBJ2-6,.,.,CASSVGASLSGANVLTF,TGTGCCAGCAGCGTAGGAGCGTCCCTCTCTGGGGCCAACGTCCTGACTTTC
TRBV30,TRBJ2-7,.,.,CAWKPPAGREQYF,TGTGCCTGGAAACCCCCGGCAGGGCGAGAGCAGTACTTC
TRBV6-5,TRBJ2-1,.,TRBD2,CASTGGGSYEQFF,TGTGCCAGCACGGGGGGAGGGTCTTACGAGCAGTTCTTC
TRBV15,TRBJ2-3,.,TRBD2,CATSKPGLAGPYPTDTQYF,TGTGCCACCAGCAAGCCGGGACTAGCGGGACCTTATCCCACAGATACGCAGTATTTT
TRBV11-3,TRBJ2-5,once,TRBD2,CASSLGTSGDQETQYF,TGTGCCAGCAGCTTAGGGACTAGCGGGGATCAAGAGACCCAGTACTTC
TRBV6-5,TRBJ2-5,.,TRBD1,CASRQDRGRETQYF,TGTGCCAGCAGACAAGACAGGGGACGAGAGACCCAGTACTTC
TRBV6-5,TRBJ2-1,.,.,CASSLRGRRDEQFF,TGTGCCAGCAGCCTTCGGGGTCGGAGGGATGAGCAGTTCTTC
TRBV3-1/TRBV3-2,TRBJ1-3,.,TRBD1,CASSQTDRGSGNTIYF,TGTGCCAGCAGCCAAACGGACAGGGGGTCAGGAAACACCATATATTTT
TRBV19,TRBJ1-2,.,.,CASTRSDIYYGYTF,TGTGCCAGTACCCGTTCAGACATTTACTATGGCTACACCTTC
TRBV28,TRBJ1-6,.,TRBD1,CASRKTSGQGGTPLHF,TGTGCCAGCAGAAAAACGAGTGGACAGGGTGGGACACCCCTCCACTTT
TRBV6-1,TRBJ1-2,once,TRBD1,CASSAGQGARNYGYTF,TGTGCCAGCAGTGCGGGACAGGGGGCCCGTAACTATGGCTACACCTTC
TRBV19,TRBJ1-5,.,.,CASSISSTIVPQHF,TGTGCCAGTAGTATCAGCAGTACTATCGTGCCCCAGCATTTT
TRBV6-8,TRBJ1-1,.,TRBD1,CASSYSTHIEGACRSTEAFF,TGTGCCAGCAGTTACTCCACCCATATAGAGGGGGCCTGCCGGTCCACTGAAGCTTTCTTT
TRBV7-2,TRBJ2-1,.,.,CASSLWFRSPSYNEQFF,TGTGCCAGCAGCTTATGGTTCAGATCCCCTTCCTACAATGAGCAGTTCTTC
TRBV14,TRBJ1-3,.,.,CASSQGQAGNTIYF,TGTGCCAGCAGCCAAGGGCAGGCTGGAAACACCATATATTTT
TRBV3-1/TRBV3-2,TRBJ1-1,once,TRBD1,CASSQEWTGYTEAFF,TGTGCCAGCAGCCAAGAATGGACAGGCTACACTGAAGCTTTCTTT
TRBV5-1,TRBJ1-2,.,.,CASSSRDFNYGYTF,TGCGCCAGCAGCTCCCGGGACTTTAACTATGGCTACACCTTC
TRBV9,TRBJ2-7,.,TRBD1,CASSVDPGGYSEQYF,TGTGCCAGCAGCGTAGATCCAGGGGGCTACTCCGAGCAGTACTTC
TRBV27,TRBJ2-7,.,.,CASTVWAEPQQYF,TGTGCCAGCACGGTGTGGGCTGAGCCCCAGCAGTACTTC
TRBV4-3,TRBJ1-2,.,.,CASSQAGATGYGYTF,TGCGCCAGCAGCCAGGCAGGGGCCACAGGGTATGGCTACACCTTC
TRBV5-1,TRBJ2-3,.,.,CASSSSRGGGTDTQYF,TGCGCCAGCAGCTCCTCTAGAGGAGGTGGCACAGATACGCAGTATTTT
TRBV7-9,TRBJ1-2,.,.,CASTTIPLLANYGYTF,TGTGCCAGCACCACCATCCCCCTCCTAGCTAACTATGGCTACACCTTC
TRBV10-1,TRBJ2-5,once,.,CASSESHSGKTQYF,TGCGCCAGCAGTGAGTCACACTCAGGCAAGACCCAGTACTTC
TRBV3-1/TRBV3-2,TRBJ2-7,.,TRBD2,CASSQDRTSFREQYF,TGTGCCAGCAGCCAAGACCGGACTAGTTTTCGCGAGCAGTACTTC
TRBV5-1,TRBJ1-1,.,TRBD1,CASSFIRGQNTEAFF,TGCGCCAGCAGCTTTATCAGGGGGCAGAACACTGAAGCTTTCTTT
TRBV6-1,TRBJ1-2,few,TRBD1,CASSENLPGTGYGYTF,TGTGCCAGCAGTGAAAACCTACCCGGGACAGGGTATGGCTACACCTTC
TRBV5-1,TRBJ2-3,.,TRBD2,CASSLAGTSGSADTQYF,TGCGCCAGCAGCTTGGCCGGGACTAGCGGGAGTGCAGATACGCAGTATTTT
TRBV7-2,TRBJ1-2,.,TRBD1,CASSFMAGGYGYTF,TGTGCCAGCAGCTTTATGGCAGGGGGGTATGGCTACACCTTC